These T cell receptor beta chains were read from a single sample in a study of Graves' ophthalmopathy and Graves' hyperthyroidism. In TCRdb, the multiplex PCR reads were re-called with MiXCR into one record per CDR3 protein. The profile shows about 390,000 distinct CDR3 sequences, roughly 15% of them singletons. Source material: peripheral blood. The receptors come from an adult woman with stable Graves' hyperthyroidism. The CDR3 runs from the conserved cysteine through the conserved F or W. A D gene is named only where the DNA matches it firmly. Size values are once, few and many counts, or a class for expanded clones, and some rows have none.

size,D,V,J,DNA,CDR3
many,NA,TRBV3-1,TRBJ2-5,TGTGCCAGCAGCCAGGGAGTTCCTGGACTGGGGACCCAGTACTTC,CASSQGVPGLGTQYF
many,NA,TRBV29-1,TRBJ2-7,TGCAGCGTTGTCGGGGTGGGCTCCTACGAGCAGTACTTC,CSVVGVGSYEQYF
many,NA,TRBV12-5,TRBJ2-5,TGTGCTAGTGGTTTGGGACGCGCGGTCCAAGAGACCCAGTACTTC,CASGLGRAVQETQYF
NA,NA,TRBV6-1,TRBJ1-1,TGTGCCAGCACCACCAGAACTGGCACTGAAGCTTTCTTT,CASTTRTGTEAFF
many,NA,TRBV12-3/TRBV12-4,TRBJ1-2,TGTGCCAGCAGTTTGAGGGGTACCGATGGCTACACCTTC,CASSLRGTDGYTF
NA,NA,TRBV6-2/TRBV6-3,TRBJ1-5,TGTGCCAGCAGAGACAGTCTAAATCAGCCCCAGCATTTT,CASRDSLNQPQHF
many,TRBD1,TRBV28,TRBJ1-1,TGTGCCAGCAGGGACAGGGATAATGAAGCTTTCTTT,CASRDRDNEAFF
many,TRBD1,TRBV12-3/TRBV12-4,TRBJ2-2,TGTGCCAGCCTTACCCGGGACAGGGGGTACACCGGGGAGCTGGTTTTT,CASLTRDRGYTGELVF
few,NA,TRBV20-1,TRBJ2-5,TGCAGTGCTAGGGGGGACGGGGCAGGGGCCCAAGAGACCCAGTACTTC,CSARGDGAGAQETQYF
many,NA,TRBV19,TRBJ1-5,TGTGCCAGTAGTATTTGGGGTGGAAGCAATCAGCCCCAGCATTTT,CASSIWGGSNQPQHF
NA,NA,TRBV7-3,TRBJ1-3,TGTGCCAGCAGCCTATCCGGGGACGGCCCCCGGCGGGACACCATATATTTT,CASSLSGDGPRRDTIYF
many,TRBD1,TRBV20-1,TRBJ1-1,TGCAGTGCTAGGGGGGGGGACAGGGTAGGAGCTGAAGCTTTCTTT,CSARGGDRVGAEAFF
many,NA,TRBV15,TRBJ2-7,TGTGCCACCAGCCAAGAGACCTACTACGAGCAGTACTTC,CATSQETYYEQYF
many,TRBD1,TRBV6-1,TRBJ1-1,TGTGCCAGCAGTGAGACAGGGATGAACACTGAAGCTTTCTTT,CASSETGMNTEAFF
many,TRBD2,TRBV20-1,TRBJ2-7,TGCAGTGCTGCACGCCCCGGGGGGGAGAGGTACGAGCAGTACTTC,CSAARPGGERYEQYF
many,NA,TRBV10-3,TRBJ1-5,TGTGCCATCAGTGATGCAGGGAGGGACCAGCCCCAGCATTTT,CAISDAGRDQPQHF
many,NA,TRBV11-2,TRBJ1-5,TGTGCCAGCAGCTCTCGCAGGGACCAGCCCCAGCATTTT,CASSSRRDQPQHF
many,TRBD2,TRBV9,TRBJ2-5,TGTGCCAGCAGCGTATCCAGCGGGAGAGGAGGGCAAGAGACCCAGTACTTC,CASSVSSGRGGQETQYF
many,NA,TRBV29-1,TRBJ2-7,TGCAGCGTTGCCGGGTTAGTTACGGGAGAGCAGTACTTC,CSVAGLVTGEQYF
once,TRBD1,TRBV11-1,TRBJ2-7,TGTGCCAGCAGTGGCGGCGGGACAGGGGCTACCTACGAGCAGTACTTC,CASSGGGTGATYEQYF
NA,TRBD1,TRBV29-1,TRBJ2-7,TGCAGCGTCCGGGACAGGGGGCTCTATGCGCAGTACTTC,CSVRDRGLYAQYF
NA,TRBD2,TRBV12-3/TRBV12-4,TRBJ2-7,TGTGCCAGCAGTTTATCGACTAGCGGCCACGAGCAGTACTTC,CASSLSTSGHEQYF
many,TRBD1,TRBV29-1,TRBJ1-2,TGCAGCGTATCGGACAGGGGAGATTCTGGCTACACCTTC,CSVSDRGDSGYTF
NA,TRBD2,TRBV7-2,TRBJ2-4,TGTGCCAGCAGCCCCCTGACTAGCGGGGACATTCAGTACTTC,CASSPLTSGDIQYF